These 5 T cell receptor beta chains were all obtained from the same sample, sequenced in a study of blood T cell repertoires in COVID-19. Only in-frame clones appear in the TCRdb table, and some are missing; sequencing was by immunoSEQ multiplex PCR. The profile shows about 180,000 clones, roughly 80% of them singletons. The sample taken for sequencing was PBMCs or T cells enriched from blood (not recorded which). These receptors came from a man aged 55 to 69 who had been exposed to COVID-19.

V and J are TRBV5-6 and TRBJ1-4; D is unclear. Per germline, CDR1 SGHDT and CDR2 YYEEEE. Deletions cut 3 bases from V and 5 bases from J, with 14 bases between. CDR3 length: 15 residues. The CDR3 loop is CASSWRTAVNEKLFF. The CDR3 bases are TGTGCCAGCAGCTGGAGGACGGCAGTCAATGAAAAACTGTTTTTT.

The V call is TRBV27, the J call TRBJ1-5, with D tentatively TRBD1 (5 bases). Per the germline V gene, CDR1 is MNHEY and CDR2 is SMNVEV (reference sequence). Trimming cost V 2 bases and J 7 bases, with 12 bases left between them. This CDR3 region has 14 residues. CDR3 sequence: CASSLTWGGQPQHF. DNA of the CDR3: TGTGCCAGCAGTTTAACCTGGGGGGGGCAGCCCCAGCATTTT.

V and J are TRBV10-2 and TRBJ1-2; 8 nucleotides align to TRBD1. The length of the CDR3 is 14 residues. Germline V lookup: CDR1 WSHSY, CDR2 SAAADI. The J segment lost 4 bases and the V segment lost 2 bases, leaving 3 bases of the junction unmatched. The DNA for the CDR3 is TGCGCCAGCAGTGAGAGGGACAGGACCTATGGCTACACCTTC. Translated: CASSERDRTYGYTF.

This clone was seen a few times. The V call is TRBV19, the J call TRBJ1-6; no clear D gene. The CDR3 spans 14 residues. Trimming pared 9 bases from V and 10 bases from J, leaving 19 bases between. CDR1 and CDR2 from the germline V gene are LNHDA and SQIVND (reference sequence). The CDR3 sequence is CASSQGGEGSPLHF. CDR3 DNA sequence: TGTGCCAGCTCCCAAGGTGGAGAGGGATCACCCCTCCACTTT.

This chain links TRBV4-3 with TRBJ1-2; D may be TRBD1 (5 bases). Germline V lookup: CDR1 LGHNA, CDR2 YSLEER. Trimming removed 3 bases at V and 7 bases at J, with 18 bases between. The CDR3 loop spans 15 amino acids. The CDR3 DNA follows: TGCGCCAGCAGCCAGACCGGGGGGACGGCGGGTGGCTACACCTTC. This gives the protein CASSQTGGTAGGYTF.